The sequence of this T cell receptor beta chain was determined in a study of T cell repertoires in cytomegalovirus infection. Overall study: Public signatures in TCR beta pointed to CMV infection and matching HLA type.

TCRdb ran MiXCR on the reads and lists one entry per CDR3 protein. There are approximately 190,000 distinct CDR3 sequences in the sample; roughly 9% occur only once, and about 4.2% lies in the top ten. Study-level points and caveats: Pooled public TCR beta family frequency picked out CMV carriers with the relevant HLA. Clonotype analysis showed dominance of the ex vivo response by HLA-C-restricted CMV-specific TCR beta clonotypes.

V dropped 4 bases and J dropped 8 bases, with 11 bases sitting between them. Germline assignment: CDR1 SEHNR and CDR2 FQNEAQ (reference sequence). The CDR3 spans 13 residues. With respect to this clonotype: As yet, its antigen is unknown.

Sequencing was carried out using PBMCs. The clonotype originates from a human donor in good health (CMV status not recorded). Some clones in this sample may be carry-over from other donors' samples. V is TRBV7-9 and J is TRBJ1-4, with unresolved D. The CDR3 DNA follows: TGTGCCAGCAGCTCAGTCTTGGGGGAAAAACTGTTTTTT. Its translation: CASSSVLGEKLFF.